The rows below give T cell receptor beta chains drawn from one sample of a study of shared clonotypes between healthy human individuals. Clones were read by immunoSEQ multiplex PCR, and TCRdb kept only the in-frame ones, dropping some. The sample includes 110,000 or so clones, around 73% of them seen just once. The sequenced sample was memory CD8+ T cells sorted from blood. These receptors were obtained from a woman aged 25 to 39 in good health. Both conserved end residues are part of each CDR3. A D gene is named only where the DNA matches it firmly. Size is omitted from some rows. Given values are once, few, many or a class for expanded clones.

-	TRBV6-1	-	TRBJ2-3	TGTGCCAGCAGTGAAGCGCCGGAGGGTACGCAGTATTTT	CASSEAPEGTQYF
-	TRBV28	-	TRBJ2-1	TGTGCCAGCACAGACTTCTCCTACAATGAGCAGTTCTTC	CASTDFSYNEQFF
TRBD2	TRBV6-4	-	TRBJ2-2	TGTGCCAGCAGTGGAGGGACTAGCGAGAACACCGGGGAGCTGTTTTTT	CASSGGTSENTGELFF
-	TRBV2	-	TRBJ2-7	TGTGCCAGCAGTGAGGGGGTTGGGTCCTACGAGCAGTACTTC	CASSEGVGSYEQYF
TRBD1	TRBV9	-	TRBJ2-7	TGTGCCAGCAGCCCAGGGACAGACTCTGGCGAGCAGTACTTC	CASSPGTDSGEQYF
-	TRBV7-2	-	TRBJ2-3	TGTGCCAGCAGCCAGGAGGGAGTAGCGCCCACAGATACGCAGTATTTT	CASSQEGVAPTDTQYF
-	TRBV5-1	-	TRBJ1-1	TGCGCCGGCAGCTTAACAGGGTCCGTCGGGACTGAAGCTTTCTTT	CAGSLTGSVGTEAFF
-	TRBV7-9	few	TRBJ1-4	TGTGCCAGCAGCCCCCCGGACAGAGTGAATGAAAAACTGTTTTTT	CASSPPDRVNEKLFF
-	TRBV6-5	once	TRBJ2-7	TGTGCCAGCAGTTTCGCCGGCCCCTACGAGCAGTACTTC	CASSFAGPYEQYF
-	TRBV7-9	-	TRBJ2-3	TGTGCCAGCAGCTTATGGCGGGAATCTCCCCCCGCAGATACGCAGTATTTT	CASSLWRESPPADTQYF
TRBD2	TRBV25-1	few	TRBJ2-1	TGTGCCAGCAGTGCGAGTAGCGGGAGTGCCTACAATGAGCAGTTCTTC	CASSASSGSAYNEQFF
-	TRBV29-1	-	TRBJ1-2	TGCAGCGTCCCCGAGGTGGGGTTTAACTATGGCTACACCTTC	CSVPEVGFNYGYTF
TRBD1	TRBV19	-	TRBJ2-7	TGTGCCAGTAGGGATACAGGGGGGCCCTACGAGCAGTACTTC	CASRDTGGPYEQYF
TRBD1	TRBV7-9	few	TRBJ1-2	TGTGCCAGCAGCCCGCACAGGGGGCCCATCTATGGCTACACCTTC	CASSPHRGPIYGYTF
TRBD2	TRBV19	-	TRBJ2-1	TGTGCCAGTAGTATATCCCCCCTCTGGAGCGGGAGCCACGTTTACAATGAGCAGTTCTTC	CASSISPLWSGSHVYNEQFF
-	TRBV25-1	-	TRBJ2-7	TGTGCCAGCACTACCATTGTTGAAAGCGAGCAGTACTTC	CASTTIVESEQYF
TRBD1	TRBV19	-	TRBJ1-2	TGTGCCAGTAATAGGCCCGGGACAGGCTCTGGCTACACCTTC	CASNRPGTGSGYTF
TRBD1	TRBV18	-	TRBJ1-1	TGTGCCAGCTCACCACAGCAAGGGGACAGCACTGAAGCTTTCTTT	CASSPQQGDSTEAFF
-	TRBV7-9	-	TRBJ2-1	TGTGCCAGCAGCCCTACGGAGGGGTGGAATGAGCAGTTCTTC	CASSPTEGWNEQFF
-	TRBV6-6	-	TRBJ2-7	TGTGCCAGCAGTTACTCGGGGGGTCTGGGTTACGAGCAGTACTTC	CASSYSGGLGYEQYF
TRBD2	TRBV6-4	few	TRBJ2-3	TGTGCCAGCAGTGATGGGACTAGCGGGAGTGGCACAGATACGCAGTATTTT	CASSDGTSGSGTDTQYF
-	TRBV28	-	TRBJ1-1	TGTGCCAGCAGTAGCCACCAGGGTATACCTGAAGCTTTCTTT	CASSSHQGIPEAFF
TRBD2	TRBV11-2	-	TRBJ2-7	TGTGCCAGCAGCTTGAATAGCGGGAGTCCCTCCTACGAGCAGTACTTC	CASSLNSGSPSYEQYF
TRBD1	TRBV15	-	TRBJ2-3	TGTGCCACCAGCAGAGAGTCGGGGACAGGGGCAGATACGCAGTATTTT	CATSRESGTGADTQYF
-	TRBV5-6	-	TRBJ1-2	TGTGCCAGCAGCCATGGGGACCTCTATGGCTACACCTTC	CASSHGDLYGYTF
-	TRBV6-1	-	TRBJ2-7	TGTGCCGTCGTACCCGGATTTTTCTACGAGCAGTACTTC	CAVVPGFFYEQYF
-	TRBV11-1	many	TRBJ2-3	TGTGCCAGCAGCTTAGAATGGGCAGGGGGGAGCACAGATACGCAGTATTTT	CASSLEWAGGSTDTQYF
TRBD2	TRBV28	-	TRBJ2-7	TGTGCCAGCAGGGGGCTAGCGGGAGGAAGTCTGGGGCACTACGAGCAGTACTTC	CASRGLAGGSLGHYEQYF
TRBD1	TRBV11-1	once	TRBJ2-7	TGTGCCAGCAGCTTAGTGAGGGCAGGGGGCATCGAGCAGTACTTC	CASSLVRAGGIEQYF
-	TRBV7-9	-	TRBJ1-2	TGTGCCAGTGGCCTCTCTCGGGGGTTTCTCTATGGCTACACCTTC	CASGLSRGFLYGYTF
-	TRBV11-3	-	TRBJ2-2	TGTGCCAGCGGACGTTCTATTGGCACCGGGGAGCTGTTTTTT	CASGRSIGTGELFF
TRBD1	TRBV5-4	-	TRBJ2-3	TGTGCCAGCAGCTTGGACCTGGGACAGGGAACAGATACGCAGTATTTT	CASSLDLGQGTDTQYF
-	TRBV11-2	-	TRBJ2-7	TGTGCCAGCAGCTTAGTAGGCCAGGGGGGCAACGAGCAGTACTTC	CASSLVGQGGNEQYF
TRBD2	TRBV2	-	TRBJ2-7	TGTGCCAGCAGAGAACTAGCGGGGAGCTCCTACGAGCAGTACTTC	CASRELAGSSYEQYF
-	TRBV11-2	-	TRBJ2-5	TGTGCCAGCAGCTTAGATATAATTGGTCCGACCCAGTACTTC	CASSLDIIGPTQYF
TRBD1	TRBV10-3	few	TRBJ2-7	TGTGCCATCAGTGAGGCCGAGCGACAGGGTATCCCCGAGCAGTACTTC	CAISEAERQGIPEQYF